This T cell receptor (beta chain) was observed in a study of response to subunit inactivated influenza vaccine. Unmatched junction bases numbered 6, after V lost 4 bases and J lost 3 bases. This CDR3 spans 15 amino acids. Germline V gene data show CDR1 as DFQATT and CDR2 as SNEGSKA (reference sequence). Study results and caveats: Researchers suggested that each seasonal influenza vaccination recruits few new T cells.

TCRdb ran MiXCR on the RT-PCR reads and lists one entry per CDR3 protein. The table has 800,000 to 1,000,000 distinct CDR3 sequences, 20% to 25% seen once. This clonotype showed up just a few times. What it recognizes is unknown. The chain is built from TRBV20-1 and TRBJ1-5; the match to TRBD1 covers 10 bases. This receptor was taken from a middle-aged man who received an inactivated influenza vaccine. Specimen: PBMCs from blood, collected more than 4 days after vaccination. Here the CDR3 DNA reads TGCAGTGCTATAACCGGGACAGGGGACAATCAGCCCCAGCATTTT. It specifies CSAITGTGDNQPQHF.